The T cell receptor (beta chain) described here comes from a study of cytomegalovirus exposure and HLA in healthy donors. A multiplex PCR was run with 60 Vbeta primers and 13 Jbeta primers. In the study's own analysis: Later reanalysis found 75 million to 95 million unique TCR beta chains, some 10 million of them shared. Method: immunoSEQ multiplex PCR; TCRdb's copy keeps in-frame clones and lacks some. From that table come the V and J calls and clone size; the DNA was used to work out D and trimming. The table includes about 160,000 clones, 70% to 90% detected once. This clone was detected once. Its antigen is currently unknown. Points from the study as a whole: A later analysis reportedly identified an Asian-associated ancestry cluster as carrying fewer N-insertions than the roughly 600-donor mean. Sequencing likely generated an artifact that appeared as a cluster of highly shared sequence variants.

In germline, CDR1 is SGHTA, CDR2 FQGNSA. V was clipped by 6 bases and J by 3 bases; unmatched bases: 16. CDR3 size: 17 residues. The receptor's source is a man between 18 and 29 years old in good health and CMV-seropositive. Sequenced: PBMCs. V usage is TRBV7-2 and J usage is TRBJ1-1; 7 bases match TRBD1. CDR3 sequence reads: CASRDRGEGGTYTEAFF. In DNA, the CDR3 is TGTGCCAGCAGGGATCGAGGGGAAGGGGGCACGTACACTGAAGCTTTCTTT.